Given below is one T cell receptor beta chain in context. A much larger clone lies one base from this, so it may be a read error. Without the conserved terminal phenylalanine or tryptophan, this CDR3 likely stems from a read error. Amplification of TCR alpha and beta CDR3 regions from RNA used iRepertoire nested multiplex PCR. TCRdb re-analysed the multiplex PCR reads in MiXCR, keeping a single row per CDR3 protein. The profile shows tens of thousands of distinct CDR3 sequences, roughly 37% of them singletons. This entry comes from a study of glioma-infiltrating T cells. The germline V gene encodes CDR1 DFQATT and CDR2 SNEGSKA (reference sequence). With 6 bases clipped from V and 13 bases from J, the junction kept 15 bases outside the gene matches. The length of the CDR3 is 15 residues.

The sequence was obtained from a human donor with low-grade glioma or glioblastoma, undergoing nonglioma brain surgery, or in good health (not recorded which). Sequenced: glioma tissue, nonneoplastic brain tissue, or PBMCs (not recorded which). The gene calls are TRBV20-1 and TRBJ2-4; TRBD2 agrees at 13 bases. The CDR3 protein is CSARTSGGISYGQYL. The CDR3 DNA follows: TGCAGTGCCCGGACTAGCGGGGGAATCTCCTACGGGCAGTACCTC.